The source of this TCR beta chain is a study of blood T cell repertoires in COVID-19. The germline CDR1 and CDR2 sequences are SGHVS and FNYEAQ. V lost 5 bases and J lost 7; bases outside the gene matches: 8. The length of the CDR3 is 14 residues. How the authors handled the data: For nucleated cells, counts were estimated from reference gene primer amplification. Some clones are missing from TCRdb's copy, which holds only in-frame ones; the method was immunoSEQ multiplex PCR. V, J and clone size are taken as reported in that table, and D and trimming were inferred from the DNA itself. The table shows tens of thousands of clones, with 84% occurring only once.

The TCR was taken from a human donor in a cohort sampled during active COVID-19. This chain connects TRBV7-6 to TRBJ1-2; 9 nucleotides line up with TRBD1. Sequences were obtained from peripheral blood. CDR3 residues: CASSPGQGIGGYTF. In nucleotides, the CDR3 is TGTGCCAGCAGCCCGGGACAGGGAATCGGTGGCTACACCTTC.